These T cell receptor beta chains were read from a single sample in a study of regulatory T cells in long-lasting Graves disease. TCRdb re-derived calls from the multiplex PCR reads in MiXCR, one entry per CDR3 protein. Here the sample spans approximately 400,000 distinct CDR3 sequences, 12% being singletons. A further study also used this sample, focusing on T cells in Graves' hyperthyroidism and ophthalmopathy.

The sample consisted of peripheral blood mononuclear cells (PBMCs), taken at new diagnosis, from a patient treated with antithyroid drugs. These receptors all come from a woman aged 18-30 years with Graves disease. Each CDR3 is given without its conserved first and last residue.

j_call v_call cdr3_aa
TRBJ2-6 TRBV4-1 ASSQARTSGSSGANVLT
TRBJ2-1 TRBV7-3 ASSPTGLADNEQF
TRBJ2-7 TRBV7-8 ASSLDGTRSEQY
TRBJ2-3 TRBV20-1 SAGVGRTDTQY
TRBJ1-2 TRBV20-1 SARDRGGSNYGYT
TRBJ2-3 TRBV20-1 SARLAGGTDTQY
TRBJ2-2 TRBV27 ASNPGQPNTGELF
TRBJ1-3 TRBV7-9 ASSSAGYSGNTIY
TRBJ2-7 TRBV14 ASSLGIGSEQY
TRBJ1-2 TRBV7-2 ASSSQGGGYGYT
TRBJ1-5 TRBV27 ASSPRWGYSNQPQH
TRBJ2-1 TRBV6-2/TRBV6-3 ASSRTGGYNEQF
TRBJ1-2 TRBV3-2 ASSQDQGRIGKANYGYT
TRBJ2-1 TRBV7-3 ASSLSQGPVDNEQF
TRBJ1-5 TRBV30 AWGGPWGQPQH
TRBJ1-1 TRBV19 ASSISGVTEAF
TRBJ2-1 TRBV29-1 SAPGTSGGSYNEQF
TRBJ2-7 TRBV13 ASSFPTNRGDEQY
TRBJ1-2 TRBV5-4 ASQGDPSGYT
TRBJ1-1 TRBV20-1 SARLGTEAF
TRBJ2-7 TRBV7-9 ASSPRGASIYEQY
TRBJ2-1 TRBV27 ASSFWLAGLNEQF
TRBJ1-6 TRBV2 ASLTGIGASPLH
TRBJ2-1 TRBV6-4 ASSERGASYNEQF
TRBJ2-7 TRBV5-6 ASSLGSGTVFYEQY
TRBJ2-5 TRBV24-1 ATSDIWTGGQETQY
TRBJ2-1 TRBV7-2 ASSQGRTIYNEQF
TRBJ1-1 TRBV6-5 ASSYAGRRSEAF
TRBJ1-2 TRBV7-9 ASSRPVGDHYGYT
TRBJ2-7 TRBV10-3 AISDRHEQY
TRBJ1-2 TRBV12-3/TRBV12-4 ASSHTRTGLDYGYT
TRBJ1-5 TRBV5-1 ASSRGGGQPQH
TRBJ2-2 TRBV6-2/TRBV6-3 ASSDFGALF
TRBJ2-1 TRBV10-3 ATEAGLINSYNEQF
TRBJ2-7 TRBV28 ASSFLTSSAPY
TRBJ2-5 TRBV20-1 SARALLGQGIQETQY
TRBJ2-1 TRBV7-9 ASSLDPSGSSHEQF
TRBJ1-1 TRBV20-1 SAPPGGGGDTEAF
TRBJ2-5 TRBV29-1 SVWTSGSTETQY
TRBJ2-5 TRBV5-1 ASSESLETQY
TRBJ2-1 TRBV7-2 ASTRGAGSYNEQF